This paragraph reports one TCR beta chain. The data originate from a study of blood T cell repertoires in COVID-19. Germline lookup yields CDR1 MNHNY and CDR2 SVGAGI (reference sequence). Trimming removed 10 bases from V and 8 bases from J, with 14 bases in between. This CDR3 region has 11 residues. Profiled with immunoSEQ multiplex PCR; TCRdb holds only in-frame clones, not every one. Seen here are about 43,000 clones, roughly 87% observed once, and the top ten hold 20% to 30%. This receptor was taken from a woman aged 55-69 years with acute or convalescent COVID-19. The V gene is TRBV6-6, the J gene TRBJ1-2; D gene uncertain. The sequenced material came from peripheral blood. The CDR3 spells CATLFLYGYTF. The CDR3 nucleotides read TGTGCCACCCTATTTCTATACGGCTACACCTTC.